This passage covers 20 T cell receptor beta chains from one sample sequenced in a study of T cells in Graves' hyperthyroidism and ophthalmopathy (dated by TCRdb to about 2019). The library was obtained by multiplex PCR. Instrument used: Illumina HiSeq 2000. The TCR beta CDR3 regions were amplified from RNA transcripts. The TCR CDR3 was subjected to a first round of RT-PCR using the HTBI primer set and the Qiagen OneStep RT-PCR kit. The public reads were reprocessed in TCRdb via fastp at Q25 and MiXCR, keeping in-frame beta chains. Entries are consolidated by CDR3 protein sequence, retaining the most common genes and DNA. The table for this sample lists about 560,000 distinct CDR3 sequences; under 60% of them were counted only once. The ten largest clones take up approximately 8.2% of the sample. Input material: peripheral blood or thyroid tissue (not recorded which). All receptors derive from a woman between 18 and 30 years old with Graves' hyperthyroidism. Donor details come from another sample of the same person, matched by shared clones.

This rearrangement joins TRBV2 to TRBJ2-1, with a tentative D call TRBD1 (5 bases). Germline lookup yields CDR1 SNHLY and CDR2 FYNNEI. CDR3 length: 16 amino acids. Deletions cut 6 bases from V and 0 bases from J, with 15 bases between. The CDR3, as DNA: TGTGCCAGCAGCCCAGGGTTTCTTAGCTCCTACAATGAGCAGTTCTTC. It encodes CASSPGFLSSYNEQFF. The full variable domain, rest sourced from reference TRBV2 and TRBJ2-1, is EPEVTQTPSHQVTQMGQEVILRCVPISNHLYFYWYRQILGQKVEFLVSFYNNEISEKSEIFDDQFSVERPDGSNFTLKIRSTKLEDSAMYFCASSPGFLSSYNEQFFGPGTRLTVL.

This clonotype has ten or more counts. V and J are TRBV29-1 and TRBJ2-7; D perhaps matches TRBD2 (6 bases). Germline V gene lookup returns CDR1 SQVTM and CDR2 ANQGSEA. The CDR3 is 13 residues long. The germline V and J ends were trimmed by 7 bases and 1 base, with 14 bases remaining between them. The DNA for the CDR3 is TGCAGCGGAACGGCTCGGGAGTCCTACGAGCAGTACTTC. Its translation: CSGTARESYEQYF.

This chain connects TRBV7-9 to TRBJ1-1; 8 nucleotides line up with TRBD1. CDR1 is SEHNR and CDR2 is FQNEAQ in the germline V gene (reference sequence). This CDR3 is built from 16 residues. V trimming: 3 bases; J trimming: 2 bases; junction bases outside the gene matches: 8. The CDR3 protein is CASSLGQGARNTEAFF. CDR3 nucleotides: TGTGCCAGCAGCTTGGGGCAGGGGGCTCGTAACACTGAAGCTTTCTTT.

This clonotype was counted only a few times. This chain joins TRBV7-9 and TRBJ2-7; D ambiguous. The germline CDR1 and CDR2 sequences are SEHNR and FQNEAQ (reference sequence). Trimming pared 2 bases from V and 1 base from J, leaving 15 bases between. This CDR3 has 16 amino acids. The CDR3 DNA sequence: TGTGCCAGCAGCTTATCTTTGGTGGGCGGATCCTACGAGCAGTACTTC. Its translation: CASSLSLVGGSYEQYF.

The chain uses TRBV7-9 and TRBJ1-5; 8 bases are shared with TRBD1. Germline CDR1 SEHNR, CDR2 FQNEAQ (reference sequence). The V gene end was trimmed by 4 bases and the J gene end by 5 bases; junction bases not matched to a gene: 7. The CDR3 contains 15 residues. The CDR3: CASSSGTGLYQPQHF. The DNA of the CDR3 is TGTGCCAGCAGCTCGGGGACAGGCCTTTATCAGCCCCAGCATTTT.

This clonotype was recorded at least ten times. The chain employs TRBV10-3 and TRBJ1-3; D unresolved. Trimming shortened V by 3 bases and J by 1 base, and 7 bases separated the two germline ends. The CDR3 is 14 amino acids. The germline V gene encodes CDR1 ENHRY and CDR2 SYGVKD. This chain's CDR3 is CAISDALSGNTIYF. The DNA for the CDR3 is TGTGCCATCAGTGATGCACTATCTGGAAACACCATATATTTT.

This sequence joins TRBV19 and TRBJ1-2; D is undetermined. V shed 4 bases and J shed 8 bases, with 20 bases lying between them. CDR1 and CDR2 (germline): LNHDA, SQIVND (reference sequence). The CDR3 extends over 15 amino acids. CDR3 protein: CASSRREELSEGYTF. The CDR3 bases are TGTGCCAGTAGTAGAAGGGAGGAATTATCGGAGGGCTACACCTTC.

In its sample, this clonotype was seen a few times. The chain combines TRBV7-9 with TRBJ2-7; TRBD2 matches 10 bases. In germline, CDR1 is SEHNR, CDR2 FQNEAQ (reference sequence). V dropped 5 bases and J dropped 4; count of bases not matched to a gene: 11. The CDR3 loop spans 16 amino acids. The CDR3 DNA is TGTGCCAGCAGCCAAATGGCCCCTAGCGGGAGTTACGAGCAGTACTTC. Its protein is CASSQMAPSGSYEQYF.

The V gene is TRBV2, the J gene TRBJ1-1; 9 bases match TRBD1. Unmatched junction bases numbered 14, after V lost 11 bases and J lost 4 bases. The length of the CDR3 is 15 residues. Germline CDR1 and CDR2: SNHLY and FYNNEI. The CDR3 loop is CARTGTGFQSTEAFF. In nucleotides, the CDR3 is TGTGCCCGCACCGGGACAGGGTTCCAGAGCACTGAAGCTTTCTTT.

CDR3 sequence (DNA): TGTGCCAGCAGCAGCAGGGTGGGGAGCAATCAGCCCCAGCATTTT. It encodes CASSSRVGSNQPQHF. The chain links TRBV7-9 to TRBJ1-5, with TRBD1 as a possible D gene (5 bases). The germline V and J ends were trimmed by 5 bases and 1 base, with 12 bases remaining between them. Germline values: CDR1 SEHNR, CDR2 FQNEAQ (reference sequence). The CDR3 sequence is 15 residues long.

The chain combines TRBV7-9 with TRBJ2-5; D gene unclear. Germline CDR1 SEHNR, CDR2 FQNEAQ (reference sequence). CDR3 length: 15 amino acids. V was clipped by 5 bases and J by 5 bases, with 18 bases between them. The CDR3, as DNA: TGTGCCAGCAGCCCAGTTTCAGGTAGTGGGGAGACCCAGTACTTC. As protein: CASSPVSGSGETQYF.

The chain is built from TRBV19 and TRBJ1-3; D is uncertain. V lost 3 bases to trimming and J lost 4 bases, with 16 bases between them. The CDR3 contains 16 residues. Germline CDR1 reads LNHDA; CDR2 reads SQIVND (reference sequence). CDR3 region: CASSIESRKSGNTIYF. The CDR3 DNA is TGTGCCAGTAGTATCGAAAGCAGAAAGTCCGGAAACACCATATATTTT.

CDR3 sequence reads: CAWRQMNTEAFF. In nucleotides, the CDR3 is TGTGCCTGGAGGCAGATGAACACTGAAGCTTTCTTT. The chain combines TRBV19 with TRBJ1-1; D uncertain. This CDR3 has 12 residues. V was clipped by 11 bases and J by 0 bases, with 10 bases between them. The germline V gene encodes CDR1 LNHDA and CDR2 SQIVND (reference sequence).

This clonotype was recorded at least ten times. The chain carries TRBV7-9 and TRBJ1-2; 7 nucleotides match TRBD1. The CDR3 loop spans 13 amino acids. V gave up 2 bases and J gave up 9 bases; unmatched junction bases: 6. The germline V gene has CDR1 SEHNR and CDR2 FQNEAQ (reference sequence). The CDR3 DNA sequence: TGTGCCAGCAGCTTAACAGGGGTCGAGAGCTACACCTTC. Translation: CASSLTGVESYTF.

This sequence joins TRBV29-1 and TRBJ2-7; 7 nucleotides align to TRBD2. Unmatched junction bases numbered 22, after V lost 8 bases and J lost 0 bases. The CDR3 contains 18 residues. Germline loops: CDR1 SQVTM, CDR2 ANQGSEA. The CDR3 here is CSRRYSAPRTRISYEQYF. In DNA, the CDR3 is TGCAGCCGACGTTATTCGGCACCACGGACTAGAATCTCCTACGAGCAGTACTTC.

The sample holds many counts of this clonotype. A read error may produce the germline difference seen at one junction end. The V and J genes are TRBV5-6 and TRBJ2-5; D call uncertain. The CDR3 extends over 11 amino acids. Germline lookup yields CDR1 SGHDT and CDR2 YYEEEE. CDR3 loop: CASSGDAKVNF. The CDR3 region has the DNA TGTGCCAGCAGCGGAGACGCCAAGGTCAACTTC.

The chain links TRBV5-1 to TRBJ1-4; possibly TRBD1 for D (5 bases). Germline values: CDR1 SGHRS, CDR2 YFSETQ. This CDR3 is 15 amino acids long. V lost 2 bases and J 2 bases, leaving 10 bases between the germline ends. CDR3 nucleotide sequence: TGCGCCAGCAGCTTCATCGGGGGGACTAATGAAAAACTGTTTTTT. Encoded protein: CASSFIGGTNEKLFF.

The V gene is TRBV7-2, the J gene TRBJ2-1; maybe TRBD2 (6 bases). V was trimmed by 8 bases and J by 0 bases, leaving 11 bases between them. The germline V gene encodes CDR1 SGHTA and CDR2 FQGNSA. The CDR3 is 14 residues long. CDR3 bases: TGTGCCAGCGCCTACGGGGGCTCCTACAATGAGCAGTTCTTC. This encodes CASAYGGSYNEQFF.

A word on this clonotype: A read error may account for a junction end that differs from germline. The gene calls are TRBV10-3 and TRBJ2-7, with D tentatively TRBD2 (6 bases). The germline V gene has CDR1 ENHRY and CDR2 SYGVKD. The CDR3 contains 16 residues. The CDR3 DNA reads as TGTGCCAGCAGTTTCCAAGGGACTCCTTTTTCCTACGAGCAGTACTTC. Amino acid sequence: CASSFQGTPFSYEQYF.

The chain employs TRBV7-8 and TRBJ2-5; TRBD1 agrees at 7 bases. CDR1 is SGHVS, CDR2 FQNEAQ, per germline. Trimming took 11 bases from V and 5 from J; bases not matched to a gene: 20. The CDR3 sequence is 16 residues long. CDR3 sequence reads: CAWSGYPAGGRETQYF. CDR3 bases: TGTGCCTGGAGCGGATACCCGGCAGGGGGTAGGGAGACCCAGTACTTC.